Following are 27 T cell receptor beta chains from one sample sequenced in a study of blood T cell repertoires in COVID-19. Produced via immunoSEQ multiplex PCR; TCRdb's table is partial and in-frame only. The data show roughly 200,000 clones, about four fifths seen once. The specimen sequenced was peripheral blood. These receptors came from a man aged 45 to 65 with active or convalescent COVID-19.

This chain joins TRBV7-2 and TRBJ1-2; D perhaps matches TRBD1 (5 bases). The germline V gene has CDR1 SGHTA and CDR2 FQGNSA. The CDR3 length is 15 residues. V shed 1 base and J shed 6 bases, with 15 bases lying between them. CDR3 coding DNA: TGTGCCAGCAGCTTAGAAGGGGTTTCTGGGCATGGCTACACCTTC. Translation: CASSLEGVSGHGYTF.

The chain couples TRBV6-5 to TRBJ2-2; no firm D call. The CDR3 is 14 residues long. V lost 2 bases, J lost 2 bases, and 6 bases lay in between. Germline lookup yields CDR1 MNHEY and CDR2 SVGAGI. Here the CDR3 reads CASSYGANTGELFF. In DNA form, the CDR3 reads TGTGCCAGCAGTTACGGAGCAAACACCGGGGAGCTGTTTTTT.

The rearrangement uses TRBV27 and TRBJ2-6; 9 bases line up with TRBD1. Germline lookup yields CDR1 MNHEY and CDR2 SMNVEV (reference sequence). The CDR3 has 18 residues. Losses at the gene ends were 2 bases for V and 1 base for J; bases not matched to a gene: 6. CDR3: CASSLAGTGRSGANVLTF. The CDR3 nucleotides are TGTGCCAGCAGTTTAGCTGGGACAGGGAGGTCTGGGGCCAACGTCCTGACTTTC.

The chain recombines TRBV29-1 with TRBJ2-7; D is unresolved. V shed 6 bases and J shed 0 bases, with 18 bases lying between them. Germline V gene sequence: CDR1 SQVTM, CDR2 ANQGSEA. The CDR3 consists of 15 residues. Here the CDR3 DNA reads TGCAGCGTGTTTTCTCCTATCCAAAGCTCCTACGAGCAGTACTTC. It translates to CSVFSPIQSSYEQYF.

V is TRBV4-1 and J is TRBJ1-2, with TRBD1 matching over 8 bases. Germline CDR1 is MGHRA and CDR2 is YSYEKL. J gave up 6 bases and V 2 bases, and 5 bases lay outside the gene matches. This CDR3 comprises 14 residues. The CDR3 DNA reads TGCGCCAGCAGCCAACCGGGACAGGTCAATGGCTACACCTTC. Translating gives CASSQPGQVNGYTF.

The CDR3 protein is CASSTGHGLEGYTF. The CDR3 DNA follows: TGTGCCAGTAGTACAGGACACGGTCTCGAGGGCTACACCTTC. V usage is TRBV19 and J usage is TRBJ1-2, with D possibly TRBD1 on 5 matching bases. Germline-derived CDR1 and CDR2 are LNHDA and SQIVND (reference sequence). Trimming removed 4 bases at V and 8 bases at J, with 17 bases between. The CDR3 sequence is 14 residues long.

CDR3 bases: TGTGCCAGCAGCCCCCTTCCCCTGTCAGATACGCAGTATTTT. Encoded protein: CASSPLPLSDTQYF. The V gene is TRBV3-1 (or the pseudogene TRBV3-2), the J gene TRBJ2-3; D unresolved. Germline loops: CDR1 LGHDT, CDR2 YNNKEL (reference sequence). V lost 4 bases to trimming and J lost 4 bases, with 12 bases between them. The CDR3 runs to 14 residues.

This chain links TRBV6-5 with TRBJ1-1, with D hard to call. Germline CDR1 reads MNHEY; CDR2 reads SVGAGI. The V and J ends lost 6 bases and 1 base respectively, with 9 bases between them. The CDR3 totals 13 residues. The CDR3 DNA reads TGTGCCAGCAGGAACCCGGGGAACACTGAAGCTTTCTTT. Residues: CASRNPGNTEAFF.

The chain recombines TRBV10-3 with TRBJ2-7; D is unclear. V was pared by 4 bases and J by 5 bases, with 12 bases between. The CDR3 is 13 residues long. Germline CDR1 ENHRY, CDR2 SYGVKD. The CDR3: CAISALQKDEQYF. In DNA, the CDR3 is TGTGCCATCAGTGCCCTACAGAAAGACGAGCAGTACTTC.

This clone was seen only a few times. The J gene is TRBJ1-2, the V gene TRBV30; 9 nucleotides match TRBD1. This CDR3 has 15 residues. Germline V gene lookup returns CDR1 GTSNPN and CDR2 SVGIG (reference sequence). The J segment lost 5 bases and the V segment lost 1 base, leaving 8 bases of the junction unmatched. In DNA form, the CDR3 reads TGTGCCTGGAGTGACAACTGGGACAGGGATTATGGCTACACCTTC. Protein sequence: CAWSDNWDRDYGYTF.

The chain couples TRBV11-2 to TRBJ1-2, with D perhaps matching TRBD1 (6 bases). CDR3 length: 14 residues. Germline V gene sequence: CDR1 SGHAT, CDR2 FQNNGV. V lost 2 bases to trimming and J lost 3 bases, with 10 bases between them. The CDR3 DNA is TGTGCCAGCAGCTTACTGACAGGAGACTATGGCTACACCTTC. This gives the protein CASSLLTGDYGYTF.

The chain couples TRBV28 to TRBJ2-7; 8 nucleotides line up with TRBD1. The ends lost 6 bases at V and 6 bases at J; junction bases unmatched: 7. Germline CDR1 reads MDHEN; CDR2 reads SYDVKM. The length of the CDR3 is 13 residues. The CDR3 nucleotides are TGTGCCAGCAGACGGGAACAGGGGGGCGAGCAGTACTTC. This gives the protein CASRREQGGEQYF.

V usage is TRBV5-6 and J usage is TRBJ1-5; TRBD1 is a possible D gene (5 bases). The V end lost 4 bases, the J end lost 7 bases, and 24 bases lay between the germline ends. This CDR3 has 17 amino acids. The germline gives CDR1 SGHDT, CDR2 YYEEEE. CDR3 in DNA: TGTGCCAGCAGCCTCACAGCAGGGAAGGGACTGGTACAGCCCCAGCATTTT. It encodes CASSLTAGKGLVQPQHF.

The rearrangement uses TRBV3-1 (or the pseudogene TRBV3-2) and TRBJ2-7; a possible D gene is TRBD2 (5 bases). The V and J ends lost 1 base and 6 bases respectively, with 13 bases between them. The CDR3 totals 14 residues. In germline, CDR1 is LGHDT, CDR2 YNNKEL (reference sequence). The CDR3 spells CASSQARPGSEQYF. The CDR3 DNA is TGTGCCAGCAGCCAAGCAAGGCCGGGGAGCGAGCAGTACTTC.

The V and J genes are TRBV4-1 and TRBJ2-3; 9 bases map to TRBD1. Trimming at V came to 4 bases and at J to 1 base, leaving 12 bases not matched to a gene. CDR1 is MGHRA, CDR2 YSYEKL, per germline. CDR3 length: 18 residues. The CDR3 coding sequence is TGCGCCAGCAGCCGAGTGATGGCAGGGGACAGGGGCACAGATACGCAGTATTTT. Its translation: CASSRVMAGDRGTDTQYF.

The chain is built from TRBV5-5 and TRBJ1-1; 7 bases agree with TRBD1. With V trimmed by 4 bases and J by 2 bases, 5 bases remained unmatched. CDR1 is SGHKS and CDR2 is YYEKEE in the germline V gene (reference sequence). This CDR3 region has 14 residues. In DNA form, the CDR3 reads TGTGCCAGCAGCACTAACAGGGGTAACACTGAAGCTTTCTTT. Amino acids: CASSTNRGNTEAFF.

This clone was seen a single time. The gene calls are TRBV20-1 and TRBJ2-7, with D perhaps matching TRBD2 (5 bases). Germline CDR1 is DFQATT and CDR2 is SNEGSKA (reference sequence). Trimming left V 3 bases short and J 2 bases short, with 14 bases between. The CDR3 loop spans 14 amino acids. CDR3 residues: CSASGRDRPYEQYF. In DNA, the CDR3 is TGCAGTGCTAGTGGCCGGGATCGGCCCTACGAGCAGTACTTC.

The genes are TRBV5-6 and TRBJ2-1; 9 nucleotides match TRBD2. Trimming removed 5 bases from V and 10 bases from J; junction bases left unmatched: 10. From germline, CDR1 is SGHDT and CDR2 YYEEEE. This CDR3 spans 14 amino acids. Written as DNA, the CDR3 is TGTGCCAGCAGATTTTGGCTAGCGGGGAGGGAGCAGTTCTTC. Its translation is CASRFWLAGREQFF. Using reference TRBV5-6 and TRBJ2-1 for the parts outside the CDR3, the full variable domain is DAGVTQSPTHLIKTRGQQVTLRCSPKSGHDTVSWYQQALGQGPQFIFQYYEEEERQRGNFPDRFSGHQFPNYSSELNVNALLLGDSALYLCASRFWLAGREQFFGPGTRLTVL.

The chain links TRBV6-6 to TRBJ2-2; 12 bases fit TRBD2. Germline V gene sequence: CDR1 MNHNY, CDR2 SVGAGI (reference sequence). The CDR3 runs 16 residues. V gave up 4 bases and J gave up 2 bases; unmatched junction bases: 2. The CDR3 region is CASSLLAGGNTGELFF. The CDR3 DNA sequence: TGTGCCAGCAGTTTACTAGCGGGGGGTAACACCGGGGAGCTGTTTTTT.

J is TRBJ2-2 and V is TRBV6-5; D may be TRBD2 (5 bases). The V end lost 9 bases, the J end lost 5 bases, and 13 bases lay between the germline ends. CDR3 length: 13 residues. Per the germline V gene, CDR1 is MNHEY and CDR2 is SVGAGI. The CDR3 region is CASRGQLTGELFF. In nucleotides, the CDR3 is TGTGCCAGTCGAGGGCAGCTGACCGGGGAGCTGTTTTTT.

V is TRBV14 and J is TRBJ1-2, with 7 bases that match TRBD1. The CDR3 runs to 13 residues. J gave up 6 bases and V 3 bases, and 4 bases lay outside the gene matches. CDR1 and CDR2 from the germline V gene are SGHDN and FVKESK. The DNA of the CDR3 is TGTGCCAGCAGCCAGAGGGGGCTCAATGGCTACACCTTC. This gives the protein CASSQRGLNGYTF.

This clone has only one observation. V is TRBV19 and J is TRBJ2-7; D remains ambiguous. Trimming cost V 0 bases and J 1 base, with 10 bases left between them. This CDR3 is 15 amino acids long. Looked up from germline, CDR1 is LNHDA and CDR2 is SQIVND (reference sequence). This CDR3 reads CASSIDGGGSYEQYF. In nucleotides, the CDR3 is TGTGCCAGTAGTATAGACGGTGGCGGTTCCTACGAGCAGTACTTC.

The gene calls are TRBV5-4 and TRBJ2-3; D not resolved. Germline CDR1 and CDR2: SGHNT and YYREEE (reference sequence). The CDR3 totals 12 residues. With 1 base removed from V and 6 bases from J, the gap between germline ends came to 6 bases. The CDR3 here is CASSLPQDTQYF. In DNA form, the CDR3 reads TGTGCCAGCAGCTTGCCCCAGGATACGCAGTATTTT. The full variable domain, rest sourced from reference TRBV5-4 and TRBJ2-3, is ETGVTQSPTHLIKTRGQQVTLRCSSQSGHNTVSWYQQALGQGPQFIFQYYREEENGRGNFPPRFSGLQFPNYSSELNVNALELDDSALYLCASSLPQDTQYFGPGTRLTVL.

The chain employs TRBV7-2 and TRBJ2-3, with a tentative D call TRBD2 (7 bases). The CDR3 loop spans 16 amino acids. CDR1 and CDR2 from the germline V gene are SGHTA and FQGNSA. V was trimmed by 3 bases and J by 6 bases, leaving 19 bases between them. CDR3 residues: CASSLRRGTPRDTQYF. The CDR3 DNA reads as TGTGCCAGCAGCTTGAGGCGGGGGACACCCAGGGATACGCAGTATTTT. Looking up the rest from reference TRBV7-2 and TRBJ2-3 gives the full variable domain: GAGVSQSPSNKVTEKGKDVELRCDPISGHTALYWYRQSLGQGLEFLIYFQGNSAPDKSGLPSDRFSAERTGGSVSTLTIQRTQQEDSAVYLCASSLRRGTPRDTQYFGPGTRLTVL.

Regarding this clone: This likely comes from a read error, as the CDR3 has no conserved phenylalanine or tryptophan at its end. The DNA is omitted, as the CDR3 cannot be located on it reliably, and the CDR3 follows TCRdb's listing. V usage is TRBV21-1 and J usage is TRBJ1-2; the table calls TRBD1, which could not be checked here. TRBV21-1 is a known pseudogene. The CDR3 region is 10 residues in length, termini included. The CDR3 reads CASSSRDTAI.

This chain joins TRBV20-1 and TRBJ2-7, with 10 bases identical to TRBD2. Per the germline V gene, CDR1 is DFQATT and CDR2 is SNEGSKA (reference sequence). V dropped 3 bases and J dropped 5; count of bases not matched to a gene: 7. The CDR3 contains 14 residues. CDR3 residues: CSASLAGGINEQYF. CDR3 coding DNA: TGCAGTGCTAGTTTAGCGGGGGGAATAAACGAGCAGTACTTC.

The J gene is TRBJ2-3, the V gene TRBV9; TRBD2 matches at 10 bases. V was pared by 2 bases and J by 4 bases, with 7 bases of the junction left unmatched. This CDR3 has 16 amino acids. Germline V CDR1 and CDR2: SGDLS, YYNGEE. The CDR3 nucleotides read TGTGCCAGCAGCGTCCTAGCGGGGGCGGTGTCAGATACGCAGTATTTT. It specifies CASSVLAGAVSDTQYF.